Shown below are 6 T cell receptor beta chains from a single sample sequenced in a study of blood T cell repertoires in COVID-19. TCRdb keeps only in-frame clones here, not all; method: immunoSEQ multiplex PCR. The table records roughly 140,000 clones, around 80% of them present only once. What was sequenced was peripheral blood. The source of these receptors is a man in his 60s with acute or convalescent COVID-19.

CDR3 in amino acids: CATSAYNYGYTF. CDR3 DNA sequence: TGTGCCACCAGTGCCTATAACTATGGCTACACCTTC. This chain joins TRBV24-1 and TRBJ1-2; D is undetermined. Trimming stripped 5 bases from V and 1 base from J, with 4 bases between. Germline V gene sequence: CDR1 KGHDR, CDR2 SFDVKD. This CDR3 comprises 12 residues.

The V and J genes are TRBV5-6 and TRBJ2-7; 8 bases are shared with TRBD2. Germline trimming cut 4 bases from V and 4 bases from J; bases unmatched to any gene: 13. The CDR3 totals 16 residues. CDR1 is SGHDT and CDR2 is YYEEEE in the germline V gene. Here the CDR3 reads CASSGISGIGPYEQYF. The CDR3 bases are TGTGCCAGCAGCGGGATTAGCGGGATTGGGCCATACGAGCAGTACTTC.

The J gene is TRBJ2-5, the V gene TRBV11-2; 9 nucleotides match TRBD1. The germline V gene encodes CDR1 SGHAT and CDR2 FQNNGV. Trimming removed 6 bases from V and 0 bases from J; junction bases left unmatched: 8. There are 16 residues in the CDR3. The CDR3 nucleotides read TGTGCCAGCAGGAAAGGACAGGGGACGTACCAAGAGACCCAGTACTTC. Protein product: CASRKGQGTYQETQYF.

The chain has TRBV5-1 and TRBJ2-2, with D possibly matching TRBD2 (6 bases). The CDR3 contains 15 residues. Germline CDR1 reads SGHRS; CDR2 reads YFSETQ. V lost 0 bases and J lost 5, with 11 bases in between. DNA of the CDR3: TGCGCCAGCAGCTTGGTTGGCGGGGTTACCGGGGAGCTGTTTTTT. Translating gives CASSLVGGVTGELFF.

CDR3 in amino acids: CASSGTGGGYTF. The CDR3 DNA reads as TGCGCCAGCAGCGGGACAGGGGGTGGCTACACCTTC. The chain links TRBV5-1 to TRBJ1-2; the match to TRBD1 covers 11 bases. There are 12 residues in the CDR3. Germline V lookup: CDR1 SGHRS, CDR2 YFSETQ. Trimming removed 4 bases from V and 7 bases from J; junction bases left unmatched: 0.

The chain joins TRBV27 to TRBJ1-3; 8 nucleotides match TRBD1. Germline V gives CDR1 MNHEY, CDR2 SMNVEV (reference sequence). This CDR3 has 16 residues. V gave up 5 bases and J gave up 4 bases; unmatched junction bases: 10. CDR3 sequence (DNA): TGTGCCAGCAGTCCCCCCGGACAGGGATGCGGAAACACCATATATTTT. It specifies CASSPPGQGCGNTIYF.